The source of this T cell receptor beta chain is a study of memory CD4+ T cells and cytomegalovirus serostatus (dated by TCRdb to between 2018 and 2020). Notes on the research overall: The 33 healthy Belgian adults in the cohort included 9 who were CMV seropositive and 24 who were CMV seronegative. To replicate a published TCR-based CMV serostatus classifier, the study sequenced CD4+ memory TCRbeta repertoires from a Belgian cohort whose cytomegalovirus serostatus was known.

A FACSAria II was used to sort memory CD4+ T cells, defined as single viable CD3+CD4+CD8-CD45RO+ cells. CMV serostatus was assessed using a Roche Elecsys assay, by which serum IgG against CMV pp150, pp28, p38 and p52 was detected. Following thawing, total CD4+ T cells were enriched through positive selection using CD4 magnetic microbeads. The samples came from a separate study whose specific focus was interrogating the CD4+ T cell memory repertoire. Peripheral blood mononuclear cells were isolated and cryopreserved according to standard operating procedures, and serum was stored at -80 degrees C. The staining relied on CD3-PerCP (BW264/56), CD4-APC (RPA-T4), CD45RO-PE (UCHT1) and CD8-Pacific Orange (3B5) antibodies, and Sytox blue was used to exclude non-viable cells. Results the study describes overall, beyond this receptor: For CMV serostatus prediction, a median bootstrapped AUC of 0.95 was reached with the original framework, and a median bootstrapped AUC of about 0.89 was reached with a US-trained random forest. A median bootstrapped AUC of around 0.94 with a 95% CI of 0.76-1.00 was achieved on the Belgian cohort by the original-framework classifier. The results were interpreted as suggesting that the CMV-associated TCR signature is mostly present in the CD4+ memory repertoire. Only CD4+CD45RO+ memory cells were sequenced, unlike the original study, which covered naive and memory CD4+ and CD8+ populations. Among the roughly 160 previously reported CMV-associated TCRbeta sequences, about 71 showed up in the CD4+ memory repertoires, with each one found in between one and five individuals.

The CDR3 runs 14 amino acids, cysteine and phenylalanine included. CDR3 DNA only is kept here, 42 bases in frame from base 1. V was cut back by 0 bases and J by 7 bases, leaving a gap of 10 bases between them. CDR1 MNHNS and CDR2 SASEGT were looked up in the germline V gene. The Quick-DNA Microprep Kit was used to extract genomic DNA from the sorted cells. Amplification of TCRbeta DNA was done with the immunoSEQ hsTCRbeta kit, following the protocol from the manufacturer. An Illumina MiSeq instrument was used to sequence the TCRbeta libraries. The paper's data handling went like this. Once out-of-frame sequences had been removed, 2,204,828 distinct TCRbeta sequences were left, which works out to an average of about 66,813 per individual. Each individual was scored by the count of 164 previously reported CMV-associated TCRbeta sequences and the total productive distinct TCRbeta count. A beta-binomial model was reimplemented in Python, and scikit-learn random forests with default parameters were trained on US cohort data. Classifier performance on the Belgian cohort was reported as the median AUC with percentile confidence intervals calculated over 10,000 bootstrap iterations. This immuneACCESS table, as held by TCRdb, lists in-frame sequences with V and J called but not all clones. Of the missing ones, under half trace to an unresolved V gene in checked studies; the others have no known cause. Clonal size and the V and J genes are those of that table, whereas D and trimming came from the DNA. The sample table contains about 56,000 clones; only one count was recorded for about 70% of them. The biggest ten clones account for over 2% of the sample.

On this clone: Its antigen remains unidentified. Per-base quality was not reported, and no clone a single base away is much larger than it.

Here the chain combines TRBV6-1 and TRBJ1-5; no D gene can be assigned with confidence. The sequenced sample was memory CD4+ T cells from blood. The TCR comes from an adult in good health and CMV-seropositive. The sequenced DNA is TGTGCCAGCAGTGAAGCGTGGGCTGGGCAGCCCCAGCATTTT. This is translated as CASSEAWAGQPQHF.